This T cell receptor beta chain came from a study of T-cell reconstitution after alpha-beta-depleted transplantation in children. General study findings and limits: Hyperexpanded clones declined; after one year, newly produced T cells mostly supplied diversity.

Unique molecular identifiers were used to barcode this TCRbeta library. MiXCR, run by TCRdb on the PCR reads, gives a single entry per CDR3 protein. Of 250,000 to 350,000 distinct CDR3 sequences listed, approximately 20% were seen once; the top ten hold approximately 11%. As to this clonotype: The antigen remains unidentified.

There are 10 residues in the CDR3. The V and J ends lost 4 bases and 5 bases respectively, with 5 bases between them. Germline CDR1 SQVTM, CDR2 ANQGSEA. The chain uses TRBV29-1 and TRBJ2-5, with D unresolved. The TCR sequence derives from a male patient between 5 and 17 years old who had a stem cell transplant for acute lymphoblastic leukemia, so the T cells may come from the graft donor. The sample in question was PBMCs, mostly from graft donor cells, obtained 180 days after TCRalphabeta/CD19-depleted stem cell transplant. The CDR3 loop is CSVVLETQYF. CDR3 coding DNA: TGCAGCGTTGTCTTGGAGACCCAGTACTTC.